Each of the 23 T cell receptor beta chains below was sequenced from the same sample in a study of OX40 agonist ivuxolimab in advanced cancers. Library construction relied on the immunoSEQ multiplex PCR assay. The immuneACCESS repertoire file appears here via TCRdb, limited to in-frame rearrangements. These files lack a portion of the clones; in checked studies, under half of the deficit traces to unresolved V genes, and the cause of the others is not known. The sample table holds almost 35,000 clones, of which around 81% were seen once. Over 1.1% of the sample comes from the top ten. This specimen consisted of CD4+ or CD8+ T cells sorted from blood, obtained in a trial of the OX40 agonist ivuxolimab. The receptors originated from an adult with an advanced solid tumor such as melanoma, head and neck, liver or kidney cancer.

This chain uses TRBV7-2 with TRBJ1-1; D may be TRBD1 (6 bases). The CDR3 extends over 13 amino acids. Deletions cut 3 bases from V and 8 bases from J, with 13 bases between. CDR1 is SGHTA and CDR2 is FQGNSA in the germline V gene. CDR3 residues: CASSFTGLPEAFF. The CDR3 DNA is TGTGCCAGCAGCTTCACAGGGCTCCCCGAAGCTTTCTTT.

This chain's CDR3 is CASSTRDRERYEQYF. The CDR3 nucleotides are TGTGCCAGCAGTACAAGGGACAGGGAGAGGTACGAGCAGTACTTC. V and J are TRBV6-6 and TRBJ2-7; the match to TRBD1 covers 9 bases. CDR1 MNHNY and CDR2 SVGAGI come from the germline V gene (reference sequence). The CDR3 totals 15 residues. J gave up 4 bases and V 5 bases, and 9 bases lay outside the gene matches.

The rearrangement uses TRBV19 and TRBJ2-6; TRBD1 might be the D (5 bases). V was trimmed by 1 base and J by 0 bases, leaving 7 bases between them. The CDR3 spans 16 residues. Looked up from germline, CDR1 is LNHDA and CDR2 is SQIVND (reference sequence). The CDR3 sequence is CASSIGQLSGANVLTF. DNA of the CDR3: TGTGCCAGTAGTATAGGACAGCTCTCTGGGGCCAACGTCCTGACTTTC.

The chain carries TRBV5-1 and TRBJ2-5; the match to TRBD2 covers 7 bases. Germline V lookup: CDR1 SGHRS, CDR2 YFSETQ. This CDR3 has 17 amino acids. J gave up 2 bases and V 0 bases, and 10 bases lay outside the gene matches. CDR3 sequence reads: CASSLDGTKFRQETQYF. The CDR3 nucleotides are TGCGCCAGCAGCTTGGACGGGACTAAATTTCGGCAAGAGACCCAGTACTTC. The full variable domain, its missing parts supplied by reference TRBV5-1 and TRBJ2-5, is KAGVTQTPRYLIKTRGQQVTLSCSPISGHRSVSWYQQTPGQGLQFLFEYFSETQRNKGNFPGRFSGRQFSNSRSEMNVSTLELGDSALYLCASSLDGTKFRQETQYFGPGTRLLVL.

The chain links TRBV7-9 to TRBJ1-3, with 8 positions matching TRBD1. The J segment lost 0 bases and the V segment lost 3 bases, leaving 7 bases of the junction unmatched. The CDR3 has 17 amino acids. CDR1 and CDR2 from the germline V gene are SEHNR and FQNEAQ (reference sequence). The CDR3 nucleotides are TGTGCCAGCAGCTTCCCAGGGGGCTCCGACTCTGGAAACACCATATATTTT. Its translation: CASSFPGGSDSGNTIYF.

This chain uses TRBV18 with TRBJ1-1; D remains ambiguous. V was trimmed by 0 bases and J by 1 base, leaving 3 bases between them. This CDR3 spans 13 amino acids. Germline CDR1 KGHSH, CDR2 LQKENI. CDR3 nucleotides: TGTGCCAGCTCACCACCGGAGAACACTGAAGCTTTCTTT. It specifies CASSPPENTEAFF.

This chain connects TRBV7-9 to TRBJ2-7, with D unclear. The length of the CDR3 is 13 residues. CDR1 is SEHNR, CDR2 FQNEAQ, per germline (reference sequence). Between the trimmed V and J ends, which lost 3 bases and 5 bases, there was a span of 11 bases. Here the CDR3 DNA reads TGTGCCAGCAGCTTTCCTGGGTCCGACGAGCAGTACTTC. This translates into CASSFPGSDEQYF.

J is TRBJ1-2 and V is TRBV18; D perhaps matches TRBD1 (5 bases). There are 13 residues in the CDR3. V dropped 1 base and J dropped 8 bases, with 11 bases sitting between them. Germline V CDR1 and CDR2: KGHSH, LQKENI. CDR3 sequence reads: CASSPRARDGYTF. For the CDR3, the DNA is TGTGCCAGCTCACCACGTGCTAGGGACGGCTACACCTTC.

This clone was counted once. The rearrangement joins TRBV30 to TRBJ1-3, with TRBD1 as a possible D gene (5 bases). Trimming removed 2 bases at V and 3 bases at J, with 14 bases between. The CDR3 extends over 15 amino acids. The germline CDR1 and CDR2 sequences are GTSNPN and SVGIG (reference sequence). The DNA of the CDR3 is TGTGCCTGGAGTTCTGGCAGGGTTGGTGGAAACACCATATATTTT. This codes for CAWSSGRVGGNTIYF.

The chain is built from TRBV6-6 and TRBJ1-2; the D gene is possibly TRBD1 (5 bases). The CDR3 runs 16 residues. The germline V gene encodes CDR1 MNHNY and CDR2 SVGAGI (reference sequence). The germline V and J ends were trimmed by 5 bases and 7 bases, with 23 bases remaining between them. CDR3 loop: CASSQINQGTSGGYTF. CDR3 nucleotide sequence: TGTGCCAGCAGTCAGATAAACCAGGGCACCTCAGGTGGCTACACCTTC.

J is TRBJ2-5 and V is TRBV7-2; D is possibly TRBD2 (6 bases). The length of the CDR3 is 15 residues. Per germline, CDR1 SGHTA and CDR2 FQGNSA. V lost 0 bases and J lost 4, with 12 bases in between. The CDR3 region is CASSLAGTGSETQYF. The CDR3 bases are TGTGCCAGCAGCTTAGCGGGGACTGGATCAGAGACCCAGTACTTC. Using reference TRBV7-2 and TRBJ2-5 for the parts outside the CDR3, the full variable domain is GAGVSQSPSNKVTEKGKDVELRCDPISGHTALYWYRQSLGQGLEFLIYFQGNSAPDKSGLPSDRFSAERTGGSVSTLTIQRTQQEDSAVYLCASSLAGTGSETQYFGPGTRLLVL.

The rearrangement links TRBV28 to TRBJ2-6, with TRBD1 matching over 9 bases. V gave up 6 bases and J gave up 0 bases; unmatched junction bases: 6. The CDR3 is 17 residues long. Germline lookup yields CDR1 MDHEN and CDR2 SYDVKM. CDR3 amino acids: CASRRTGGNSGANVLTF. The CDR3 DNA is TGTGCCAGCAGGCGAACAGGGGGCAACTCTGGGGCCAACGTCCTGACTTTC.

The chain couples TRBV5-1 to TRBJ1-2; D unclear. The CDR3 extends over 13 amino acids. Germline V CDR1 and CDR2: SGHRS, YFSETQ. The V end was cut by 1 base, the J end by 6 bases, with 10 bases between. This CDR3 reads CASSLQAADGYTF. DNA of the CDR3: TGCGCCAGCAGCTTGCAGGCGGCGGATGGCTACACCTTC.

This clone was observed a few times. V gene TRBV27 combines with J gene TRBJ2-2, with 10 bases lining up with TRBD2. CDR1 and CDR2 from the germline V gene are MNHEY and SMNVEV (reference sequence). The CDR3 sequence is 17 residues long. Losses at the gene ends were 8 bases for V and 1 base for J; bases not matched to a gene: 10. This chain's CDR3 is CASQDGLAVMNTGELFF. As DNA, the CDR3 is TGTGCCAGCCAAGATGGACTAGCGGTAATGAACACCGGGGAGCTGTTTTTT.

The chain is built from TRBV18 and TRBJ2-7; TRBD1 aligns across 10 bases. The length of the CDR3 is 15 residues. The V gene end was trimmed by 2 bases and the J gene end by 4 bases; junction bases not matched to a gene: 5. Per germline, CDR1 KGHSH and CDR2 LQKENI. The CDR3: CASSPRDRGPYEQYF. The DNA for the CDR3 is TGTGCCAGCTCACCAAGGGACAGGGGTCCGTACGAGCAGTACTTC.

The table lists this clone with a few counts. V and J are TRBV9 and TRBJ1-2, with D hard to call. Trimming removed 0 bases at V and 7 bases at J, with 10 bases between. The CDR3 has 13 residues. Germline V gene lookup returns CDR1 SGDLS and CDR2 YYNGEE. The CDR3 DNA sequence: TGTGCCAGCAGCGTAGGTGGGTTATCTGGCTACACCTTC. It encodes CASSVGGLSGYTF.

The V call is TRBV2, the J call TRBJ1-2; weak D call: TRBD1 (5 bases). Trimming cost V 6 bases and J 7 bases, with 12 bases left between them. Germline CDR1 and CDR2: SNHLY and FYNNEI. The CDR3 sequence is 12 residues long. CDR3 nucleotides: TGTGCCAGCAGGGGGACTCGCTCTGGCTACACCTTC. Translated: CASRGTRSGYTF.

The chain combines TRBV7-6 with TRBJ2-5, with 8 bases identical to TRBD2. The CDR3 totals 13 residues. With V trimmed by 5 bases and J by 9 bases, 8 bases remained unmatched. Germline V gene data show CDR1 as SGHVS and CDR2 as FNYEAQ. CDR3 protein: CASSQTSEWAQYF. DNA of the CDR3: TGTGCCAGCAGCCAGACTAGCGAGTGGGCCCAGTACTTC.

The chain carries TRBV5-4 and TRBJ2-4, with TRBD1 identical over 8 bases. The CDR3 is 14 amino acids. V was clipped by 0 bases and J by 6 bases; unmatched bases: 2. Germline V gives CDR1 SGHNT, CDR2 YYREEE (reference sequence). CDR3 DNA sequence: TGTGCCAGCAGCTTGGCAGGGACAGGAAACATTCAGTACTTC. Translation gives CASSLAGTGNIQYF.

The chain employs TRBV6-1 and TRBJ2-3; D is uncertain. The V and J ends lost 4 bases and 4 bases respectively, with 3 bases between them. CDR3 length equals 11 residues. CDR1 and CDR2 (germline): MNHNS, SASEGT. Here the CDR3 reads CASSASDTQYF. The CDR3 DNA is TGTGCCAGCAGTGCCTCAGATACGCAGTATTTT.

The table lists this clone with a few counts. J is TRBJ1-2 and V is TRBV30; D unresolved. CDR1 GTSNPN and CDR2 SVGIG come from the germline V gene (reference sequence). The CDR3 sequence is 13 residues long. Trimming removed 1 base at V and 5 bases at J, with 11 bases between. The CDR3 sequence is CAWSAALGYGYTF. The CDR3 DNA reads TGTGCCTGGAGTGCGGCCCTTGGATATGGCTACACCTTC. The full variable domain, its missing parts supplied by reference TRBV30 and TRBJ1-2, is SQTIHQWPATLVQPVGSPLSLECTVEGTSNPNLYWYRQAAGRGLQLLFYSVGIGQISSEVPQNLSASRPQDRQFILSSKKLLLSDSGFYLCAWSAALGYGYTFGSGTRLTVV.

The chain couples TRBV14 to TRBJ2-2; TRBD2 matches 14 bases. Germline CDR1 and CDR2: SGHDN and FVKESK. V was pared by 4 bases and J by 5 bases, with 3 bases of the junction left unmatched. The CDR3 loop spans 16 amino acids. CDR3 residues: CASSRRLAGGTGELFF. CDR3 DNA: TGTGCCAGCAGCCGGCGACTAGCGGGGGGGACCGGGGAGCTGTTTTTT.

The rearrangement joins TRBV9 to TRBJ1-2; D unresolved. The CDR3 has 14 amino acids. CDR1 is SGDLS and CDR2 is YYNGEE in the germline V gene. Trimming took 3 bases from V and 4 from J, leaving 13 bases between them. The CDR3 bases are TGTGCCAGCAGCGAGGGTTCACGTGCCTATGGCTACACCTTC. Translated: CASSEGSRAYGYTF.